What follows is one TCR beta chain and its context. Its target is not known. These data belong to a study of T cells in lung cancer brain metastases. Study-level points and caveats: Preoperative corticosteroid effects on brain metastasis T cell infiltration were not controlled.

Roughly five deparaffinized, unstained about 10 um sections supplied tumor areas macrodissected using marked H&E slides as a guide. Assay: immunoSEQ multiplex PCR; the TCRdb copy retains only in-frame clones and omits some. Here the sample spans 950 to 1,300 clones, about 86% being singletons. V lost 4 bases and J lost 1, with 11 bases in between. The CDR3 totals 15 residues. Per the germline V gene, CDR1 is SEHNR and CDR2 is FQNEAQ (reference sequence). The rearrangement uses TRBV7-9 and TRBJ1-3; D is undetermined. Sequenced material: tumor tissue from a brain metastasis. The TCR originated in a woman aged 45-60 years with non-small cell lung cancer that had spread to the brain. In nucleotides, the CDR3 is TGTGCCAGCAGCTCCACCAGAGAGTCTGGAAACACCATATATTTT. As protein: CASSSTRESGNTIYF.